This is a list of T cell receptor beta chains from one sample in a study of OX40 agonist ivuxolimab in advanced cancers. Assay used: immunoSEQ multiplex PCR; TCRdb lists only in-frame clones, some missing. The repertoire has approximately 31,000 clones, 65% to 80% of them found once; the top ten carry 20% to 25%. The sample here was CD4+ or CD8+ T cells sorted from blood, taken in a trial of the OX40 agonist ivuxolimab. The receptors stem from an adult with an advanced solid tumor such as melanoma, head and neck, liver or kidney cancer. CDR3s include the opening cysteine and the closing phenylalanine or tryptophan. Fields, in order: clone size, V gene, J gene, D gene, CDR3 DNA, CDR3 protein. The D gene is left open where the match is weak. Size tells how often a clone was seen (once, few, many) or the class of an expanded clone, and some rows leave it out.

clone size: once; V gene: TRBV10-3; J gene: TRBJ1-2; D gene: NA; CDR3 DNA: TGTGCCATCAGTGAGTCTCCAAGAGGTTTGTTACTCGAGGGCGGCTACACCTTC; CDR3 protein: CAISESPRGLLLEGGYTF
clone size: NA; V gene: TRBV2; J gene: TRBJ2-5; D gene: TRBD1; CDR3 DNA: TGTGCCAGCAGTGAAGCGCTTCCGTTAGGGGGCACCCAGTACTTC; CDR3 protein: CASSEALPLGGTQYF
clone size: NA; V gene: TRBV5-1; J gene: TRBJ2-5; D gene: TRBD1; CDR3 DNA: TGCGCCAGCAGCGCCGGGACAGGGGGCAGGGAGACCCAGTACTTC; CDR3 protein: CASSAGTGGRETQYF
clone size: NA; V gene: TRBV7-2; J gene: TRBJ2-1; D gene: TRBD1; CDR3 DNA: TGTGCCAGCAGCTTAGTAGACAGGGCCGCTCAGTTCTTC; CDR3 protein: CASSLVDRAAQFF
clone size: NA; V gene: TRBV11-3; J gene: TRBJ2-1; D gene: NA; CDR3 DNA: TGTGCCAGCAGCTTACAAAACAATGAGCAGTTCTTC; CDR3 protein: CASSLQNNEQFF
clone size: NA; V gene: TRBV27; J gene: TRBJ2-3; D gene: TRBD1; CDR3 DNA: TGTGCCAGCAGTTCATGGACAGGGAACATCACAGATACGCAGTATTTT; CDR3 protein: CASSSWTGNITDTQYF
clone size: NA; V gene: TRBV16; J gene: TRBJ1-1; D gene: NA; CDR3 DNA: TGTGCCAGCAGCCAATCAGGATACGAGGGAATCACTGAAGCTTTCTTT; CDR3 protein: CASSQSGYEGITEAFF
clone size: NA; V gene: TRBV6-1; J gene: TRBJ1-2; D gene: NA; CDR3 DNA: TGTGCCAGCAGTGAAGTGGGGAGGGTCTATGGCTACACCTTC; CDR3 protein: CASSEVGRVYGYTF
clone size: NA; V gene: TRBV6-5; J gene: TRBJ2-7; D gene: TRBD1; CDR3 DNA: TGTGCCAGCAGTTACGGGTCGTACAGGGGGCAAGAGCAGTACTTC; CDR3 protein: CASSYGSYRGQEQYF
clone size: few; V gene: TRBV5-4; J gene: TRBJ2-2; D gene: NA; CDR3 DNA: TGTGCCAGCAGCTTTGACCCTGGGGACACCGGGGAGCTGTTTTTT; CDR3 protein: CASSFDPGDTGELFF
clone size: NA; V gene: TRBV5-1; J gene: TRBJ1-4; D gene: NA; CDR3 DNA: TGCGCCAGCAGCTTGACCGGTGGGACTAATGAAAAACTGTTTTTT; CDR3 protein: CASSLTGGTNEKLFF
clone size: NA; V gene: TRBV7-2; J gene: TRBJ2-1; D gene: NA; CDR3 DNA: TGTGCCAGCACGTTAGCCCCAAGGAGCTCCTACAATGAGCAGTTCTTC; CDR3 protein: CASTLAPRSSYNEQFF
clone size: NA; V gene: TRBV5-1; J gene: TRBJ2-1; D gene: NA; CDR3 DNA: TGCGCCAGCAGCTTATCTCCTGGACACCTTGACAATGAGCAGTTCTTC; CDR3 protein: CASSLSPGHLDNEQFF
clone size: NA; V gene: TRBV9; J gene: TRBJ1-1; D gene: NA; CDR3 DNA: TGTGCCAGCACCCTCGGGAGGGTAAACACTGAAGCTTTCTTT; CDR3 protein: CASTLGRVNTEAFF
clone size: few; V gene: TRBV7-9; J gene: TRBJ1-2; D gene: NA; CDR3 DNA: TGTGCCAGCAGCCCTCCGACTGCTTCCTATGGCTACACCTTC; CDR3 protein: CASSPPTASYGYTF
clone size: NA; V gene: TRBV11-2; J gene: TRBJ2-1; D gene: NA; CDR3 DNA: TGTGCCAGCAGCTTACTTCCACCCAATGAGCAGTTCTTC; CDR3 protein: CASSLLPPNEQFF
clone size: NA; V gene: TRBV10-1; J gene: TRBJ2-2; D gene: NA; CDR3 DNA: TGCGCCAGCAGCGAGTCGGGCACCGGGGAGCTGTTTTTT; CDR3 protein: CASSESGTGELFF
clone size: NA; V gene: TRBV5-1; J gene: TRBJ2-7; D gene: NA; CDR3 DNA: TGCGCCAGCAGCTTGGGCGGGGACCCCTCCTACGAGCAGTACTTC; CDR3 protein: CASSLGGDPSYEQYF
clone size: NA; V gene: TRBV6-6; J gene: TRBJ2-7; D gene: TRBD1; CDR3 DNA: TGTGCCAGCAGTTATCAGGGACAGGGAATTAGTGAGCAGTACTTC; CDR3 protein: CASSYQGQGISEQYF
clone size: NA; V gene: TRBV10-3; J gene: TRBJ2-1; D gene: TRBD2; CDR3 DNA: TGTGCCATCAGTAGACTAGCGGCATACAATGAGCAGTTCTTC; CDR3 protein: CAISRLAAYNEQFF
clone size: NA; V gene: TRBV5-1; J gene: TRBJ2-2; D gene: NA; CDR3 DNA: TGCGCCAGCAGCCAGGGAGCCGGGGAGCTGTTTTTT; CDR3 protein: CASSQGAGELFF
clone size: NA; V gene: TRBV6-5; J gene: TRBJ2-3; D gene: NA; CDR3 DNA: TGTGCCAGCAGTTACTCGGAGGGGGTAACAGATACGCAGTATTTT; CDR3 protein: CASSYSEGVTDTQYF
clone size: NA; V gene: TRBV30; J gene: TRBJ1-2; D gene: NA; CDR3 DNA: TGTGCCTGGAATCGGGGGGCCGACAGTAACTATGGCTACACCTTC; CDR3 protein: CAWNRGADSNYGYTF
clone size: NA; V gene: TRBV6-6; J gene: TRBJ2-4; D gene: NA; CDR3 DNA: TGTGCCAGCAGTTACGGGGGAACGGGAAACATTCAGTACTTC; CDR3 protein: CASSYGGTGNIQYF
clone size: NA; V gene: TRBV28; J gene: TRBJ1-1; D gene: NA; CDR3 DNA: TGTGCCAGCATACCTCAACCAACAGGGAGGAAGACTGAAGCTTTCTTT; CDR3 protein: CASIPQPTGRKTEAFF
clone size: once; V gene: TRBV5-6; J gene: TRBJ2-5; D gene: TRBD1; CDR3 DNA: TGTGCCAGCTCCTACCGGGACAGGGCCAGGTTGACCCAGTACTTC; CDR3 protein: CASSYRDRARLTQYF
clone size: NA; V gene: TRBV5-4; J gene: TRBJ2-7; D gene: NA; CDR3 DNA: TGTGCCAGCAGCGAGGGACGACTACGCGAGCAGTACTTC; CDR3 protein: CASSEGRLREQYF
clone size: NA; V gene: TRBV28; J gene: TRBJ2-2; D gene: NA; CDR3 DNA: TGTGCCAGCAGCCTCCACACCCTTTGGGGGGCCTTCGGGGAGCTGTTTTTT; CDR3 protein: CASSLHTLWGAFGELFF
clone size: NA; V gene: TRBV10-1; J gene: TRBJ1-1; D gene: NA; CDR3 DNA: TGCGCCAGCGGGACTGACGGTGAAGCTTTCTTT; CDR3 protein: CASGTDGEAFF
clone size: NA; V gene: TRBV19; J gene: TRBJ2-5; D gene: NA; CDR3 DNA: TGTGCCAGTAGTATCTCAGGAAAAGAGACCCAGTACTTC; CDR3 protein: CASSISGKETQYF
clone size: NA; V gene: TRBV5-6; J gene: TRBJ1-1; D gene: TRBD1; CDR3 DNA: TGTGCCAGCAGCTTAACAGGGGGGAACACTGAAGCTTTCTTT; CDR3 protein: CASSLTGGNTEAFF
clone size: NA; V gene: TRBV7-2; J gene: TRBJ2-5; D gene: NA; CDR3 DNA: TGTGCCAGCAGCTTATTGGGCCTTGACGTCGAGACCCAGTACTTC; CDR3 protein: CASSLLGLDVETQYF
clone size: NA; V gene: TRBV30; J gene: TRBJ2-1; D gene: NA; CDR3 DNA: TGTGCCTGGAGTGTAGCAGATTGGGATGAGCAGTTCTTC; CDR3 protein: CAWSVADWDEQFF
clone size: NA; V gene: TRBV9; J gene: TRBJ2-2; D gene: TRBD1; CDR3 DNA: TGTGCCAGCAGCGTAGCTCCGTCAGGGGGCGCGTACACCGGGGAGCTGTTTTTT; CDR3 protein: CASSVAPSGGAYTGELFF
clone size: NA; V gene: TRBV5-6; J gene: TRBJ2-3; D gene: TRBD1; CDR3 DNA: TGTGCCAGCAGCTGGGGACAGGCAGATACGCAGTATTTT; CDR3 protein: CASSWGQADTQYF
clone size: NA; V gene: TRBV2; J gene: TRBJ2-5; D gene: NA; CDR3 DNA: TGTGCCAGCAGCCCGGAGGGGACCCAGTACTTC; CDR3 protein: CASSPEGTQYF
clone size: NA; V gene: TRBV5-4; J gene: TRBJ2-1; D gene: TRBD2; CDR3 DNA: TGTGCCAGCAGCTCTAGCGGGGGGGTTGTTGAGCAGTTCTTC; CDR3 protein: CASSSSGGVVEQFF
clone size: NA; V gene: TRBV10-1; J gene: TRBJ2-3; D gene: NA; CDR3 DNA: TGCGCCAGCAGTGGTCTGCGGAACACAGATACGCAGTATTTT; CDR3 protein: CASSGLRNTDTQYF
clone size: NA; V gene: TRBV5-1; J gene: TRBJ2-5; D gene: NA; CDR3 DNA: TGCGCCAGCAGCTTAGAGAAGGTGGAGACCCAGTACTTC; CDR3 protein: CASSLEKVETQYF
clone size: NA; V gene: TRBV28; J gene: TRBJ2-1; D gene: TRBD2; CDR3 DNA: TGTGCCAGCAGCCCGGCCCTGGCGGGGGGGCTGCATGAGCAGTTCTTC; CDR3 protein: CASSPALAGGLHEQFF
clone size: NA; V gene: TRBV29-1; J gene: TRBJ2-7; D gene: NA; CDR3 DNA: TGCAGCGCTGAAGACGGTGGGGTCCGGTACTTC; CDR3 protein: CSAEDGGVRYF
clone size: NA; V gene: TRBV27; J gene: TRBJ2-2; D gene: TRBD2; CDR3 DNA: TGTGCCAGCAGTTTAAGGACTAGCAACACCGGGGAGCTGTTTTTT; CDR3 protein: CASSLRTSNTGELFF
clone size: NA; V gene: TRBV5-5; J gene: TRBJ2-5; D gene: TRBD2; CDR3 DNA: TGTGCCAGCAGCCCGAGTCTAGCGGGGGGGCCAGGGACCCAGTACTTC; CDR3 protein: CASSPSLAGGPGTQYF
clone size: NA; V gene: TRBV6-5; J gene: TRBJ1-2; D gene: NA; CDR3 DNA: TGTGCCAGTAGCAGGGAAACTAACTATGGCTACACCTTC; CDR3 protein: CASSRETNYGYTF
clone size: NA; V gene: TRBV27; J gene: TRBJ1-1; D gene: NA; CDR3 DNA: TGTGCCAGCAGTTTAACTCGGTTGCTCGGCACTGAAGCTTTCTTT; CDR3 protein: CASSLTRLLGTEAFF
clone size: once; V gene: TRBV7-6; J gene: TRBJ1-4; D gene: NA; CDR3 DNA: TGTGCCAGCACCTCCCGGGGGGTCTCGGGAGAAAAACTGTTTTTT; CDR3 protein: CASTSRGVSGEKLFF
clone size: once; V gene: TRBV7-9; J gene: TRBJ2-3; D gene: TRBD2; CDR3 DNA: TGTGCCAGCAGCTTAGGACTAGCGGGGGGGCCGAAGGCGACAGATACGCAGTATTTT; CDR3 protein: CASSLGLAGGPKATDTQYF
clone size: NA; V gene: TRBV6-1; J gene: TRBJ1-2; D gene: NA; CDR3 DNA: TGTGCCAGCATCGAATATCAAAAAGACTATGGCTACACCTTC; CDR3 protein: CASIEYQKDYGYTF
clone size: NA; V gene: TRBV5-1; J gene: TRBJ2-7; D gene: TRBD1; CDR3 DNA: TGCGCCAGCAGCTGGGACAGGGGAGAGCAGTACTTC; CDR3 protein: CASSWDRGEQYF
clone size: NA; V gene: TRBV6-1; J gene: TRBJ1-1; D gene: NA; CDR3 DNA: TGTGCCAGCAGTGAACCGTACCTCGAAGCTGAAGCTTTCTTT; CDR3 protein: CASSEPYLEAEAFF
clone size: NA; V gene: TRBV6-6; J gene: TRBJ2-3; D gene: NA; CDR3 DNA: TGTGCCAGCAGCGCACAGTACCCCACAGATACGCAGTATTTT; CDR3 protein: CASSAQYPTDTQYF
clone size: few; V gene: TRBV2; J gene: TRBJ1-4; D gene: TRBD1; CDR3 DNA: TGTGCCAGCAGGACAGGGAATTCGGCTAATGAAAAACTGTTTTTT; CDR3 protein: CASRTGNSANEKLFF